Listed below are T cell receptor beta chains from one sample, sequenced in a study of shared clonotypes between healthy human individuals. TCRdb's table, derived via immunoSEQ multiplex PCR, lists solely in-frame clones and lacks some. The sample has about 2 million clones, approximately 94% seen once. The sample comprised naive CD8+ T cells sorted from blood. These receptors originate from a man between 18 and 35 years old in good health. Each CDR3 is given with its conserved first and last residue. The D gene is left open where the match is weak. Size values are once, few and many counts, or a class for expanded clones, and some rows have none.

d_gene	j_gene	v_gene	abundance	CDR3nt	CDR3aa
TRBD2	TRBJ2-3	TRBV4-3	-	TGCGCCAGCAGCCAAGTCGGGGGACTAACTAACTATACGCAGTATTTT	CASSQVGGLTNYTQYF
-	TRBJ2-1	TRBV5-1	-	TGCGCCAGCAGCTTGGGTTATAGCGGACTATACAATGAGCAGTTCTTC	CASSLGYSGLYNEQFF
-	TRBJ1-2	TRBV6-6	-	TGTGCCAGCAGTTACCCCGCAACGACCTATGGCTACACCTTC	CASSYPATTYGYTF
-	TRBJ2-4	TRBV7-9	-	TGTGCCAGCAGCTTAACCGAGGAGCTAGCCAAAAACATTCAGTACTTC	CASSLTEELAKNIQYF
-	TRBJ2-5	TRBV2	-	TGTGCCAGCACTCAGGGCCAAGAGACCCAGTACTTC	CASTQGQETQYF
TRBD2	TRBJ2-7	TRBV5-6	-	TGTGCCAGCAGCTTGGGACTAGCGTACTCCTACGAGCAGTACTTC	CASSLGLAYSYEQYF
-	TRBJ1-2	TRBV7-9	-	TGTGCCAGCAGCTTGGAGGGCAGTCGTGCTAACTATGGCTACACCTTC	CASSLEGSRANYGYTF
-	TRBJ2-1	TRBV2	-	TGTGCCAGCAGTGAAGCTAGAGGGGCCTCCTACAATGAGCAGTTCTTC	CASSEARGASYNEQFF
-	TRBJ1-2	TRBV6-1	once	TGTGCCAGCAGGCCATTCGACGAAGCAAAAGGCTACACCTTC	CASRPFDEAKGYTF
-	TRBJ1-1	TRBV4-1	-	TGCGCCAGCGCCGAAACAAAGGACACTGAAGCTTTCTTT	CASAETKDTEAFF
TRBD1	TRBJ2-5	TRBV12-5	once	TGTGCTAGTGGTTTGTCGACAGGGGGCATGGAGACCCAGTACTTC	CASGLSTGGMETQYF
-	TRBJ1-2	TRBV6-5	once	TGTGCCAGCAGACGGGACTCGGGGGGCTACACCTTC	CASRRDSGGYTF
-	TRBJ2-7	TRBV2	-	TGTGCCAGCATGTATCCGGACTCCTCCTACGAGCAGTACTTC	CASMYPDSSYEQYF
-	TRBJ2-3	TRBV27	-	TGTGCCAGCAAAATGGGGGGGGCCACAGATACGCAGTATTTT	CASKMGGATDTQYF
TRBD1	TRBJ1-2	TRBV29-1	-	TGCAGCGGGACGGACAGGGATGGCTACACCTTC	CSGTDRDGYTF
-	TRBJ2-2	TRBV4-3	-	TGCGCCAGCAGCCAAGAGAACACCGGGGAGCTGTTTTTT	CASSQENTGELFF
TRBD2	TRBJ2-7	TRBV30	-	TGTGCCTGGGAGGGGACTAGCGGGACGGGGCAGTACTTC	CAWEGTSGTGQYF
-	TRBJ2-5	TRBV25-1	-	TGTGCCAGCAGTGAAACCGGTGAAGAGACCCAGTACTTC	CASSETGEETQYF
-	TRBJ1-2	TRBV7-9	-	TGTGCCAGCAGCACGACAGTCTATGGCTACACCTTC	CASSTTVYGYTF
-	TRBJ2-7	TRBV7-6	-	TGTGCCAGCAGCTATGACCCGGCAGGCGAGCAGTACTTC	CASSYDPAGEQYF
TRBD2	TRBJ2-5	TRBV2	-	TGTGCCAGCAGTGAGCCGACTAGCGGCTACCAAGAGACCCAGTACTTC	CASSEPTSGYQETQYF
-	TRBJ2-2	TRBV10-2	-	TGCGCCAGCATGGGCGGGTCCGAGCTGTTTTTT	CASMGGSELFF
TRBD1	TRBJ2-7	TRBV5-6	-	TGTGCCAGCAGCGTCCGGGACAGGACCGACGAGCAGTACTTC	CASSVRDRTDEQYF
-	TRBJ1-1	TRBV7-2	-	TGTGCCAGCAGCTTAGTAGGGCCAGGAACTGAAGCTTTCTTT	CASSLVGPGTEAFF
-	TRBJ2-1	TRBV25-1	-	TGTGCCAGCAGTCCCTATAAGCGGGTATACAATGAGCAGTTCTTC	CASSPYKRVYNEQFF
-	TRBJ2-3	TRBV29-1	-	TGCAGCGTTGAAGATCCTCCAGATACGCAGTATTTT	CSVEDPPDTQYF
TRBD1	TRBJ1-2	TRBV5-4	-	TGTGCCAGCAGCACCCAGGGACAGGGTAACTATGGCTACACCTTC	CASSTQGQGNYGYTF
-	TRBJ1-2	TRBV6-5	-	TGTGCCAGCAGTCAGGTTGGGGGGAACTATGGCTACACCTTC	CASSQVGGNYGYTF
TRBD1	TRBJ2-5	TRBV19	few	TGTGCCAGTAGTCTGGACAGGGAAGAGACCCAGTACTTC	CASSLDREETQYF
TRBD2	TRBJ2-4	TRBV29-1	-	TGCAGCGGGGTAAGCGGGGCGAGCGCAATAGCCAAAAACATTCAGTACTTC	CSGVSGASAIAKNIQYF
TRBD2	TRBJ2-1	TRBV19	-	TGTGCCAGTAGTATTCTAGCGGGGGATTTGAATGAGCAGTTCTTC	CASSILAGDLNEQFF